What follows are 32 T cell receptor beta chains derived from one specimen sequenced in a study of blood T cell repertoires in COVID-19 (dated by TCRdb to the early 2020s). Libraries were built with the immunoSEQ multiplex PCR assay. The table was pulled from immuneACCESS by TCRdb, which kept in-frame rearrangements only. Such tables lose some clones; where checked, under half of the loss comes from unresolved V genes, and the rest has no known cause. The sample table contains about 140,000 clones; only one count was recorded for around 79% of them. About 9% of the sample rests with the top ten. The sequenced sample consisted of peripheral blood. These TCRs come from a man aged 50 or older with active or convalescent COVID-19.

The gene calls are TRBV12-5 and TRBJ1-3, with D possibly matching TRBD1 (6 bases). This CDR3 has 17 amino acids. V was trimmed by 8 bases and J by 0 bases, leaving 20 bases between them. Germline V gene sequence: CDR1 LGHNT, CDR2 FRNRAP. CDR3 in DNA: TGTGCTAGTACATCGACAACCGAGGGGGTCTCTGGAAACACCATATATTTT. Protein: CASTSTTEGVSGNTIYF.

The chain is built from TRBV9 and TRBJ1-3; maybe TRBD1 (5 bases). This CDR3 spans 15 amino acids. V lost 4 bases, J lost 0 bases, and 11 bases lay in between. Germline CDR1 is SGDLS and CDR2 is YYNGEE. The CDR3 DNA sequence: TGTGCCAGCAGCTACAGGCCATACTCTGGAAACACCATATATTTT. It specifies CASSYRPYSGNTIYF. Using reference TRBV9 and TRBJ1-3 for the parts outside the CDR3, the full variable domain is DSGVTQTPKHLITATGQRVTLRCSPRSGDLSVYWYQQSLDQGLQFLIQYYNGEERAKGNILERFSAQQFPDLHSELNLSSLELGDSALYFCASSYRPYSGNTIYFGEGSWLTVV.

The chain joins TRBV28 to TRBJ2-7; 8 nucleotides agree with TRBD2. CDR3 length: 18 amino acids. After removal of 3 bases from V and 2 bases from J, the junction contained 15 bases not matched to a gene. Germline loops: CDR1 MDHEN, CDR2 SYDVKM. As DNA, the CDR3 is TGTGCCAGCAGTTTCCCGAGAGCTAGCGGGTCCCCAACCTACGAGCAGTACTTC. Encoded protein: CASSFPRASGSPTYEQYF.

This clone was detected only once. The chain employs TRBV6-6 and TRBJ2-2; 8 bases are a match to TRBD2. Germline-derived CDR1 and CDR2 are MNHNY and SVGAGI (reference sequence). V was pared by 5 bases and J by 7 bases, with 6 bases of the junction left unmatched. CDR3 size: 14 residues. As DNA, the CDR3 is TGTGCCAGCAGTATAGGACTAGCCGGCGGGGAGCTGTTTTTT. The encoded protein is CASSIGLAGGELFF.

A few counts support this clone. The rearrangement uses TRBV28 and TRBJ1-6; D is ambiguous. Trimming took off 4 bases at V and 0 bases at J, with 16 bases between the two ends. Germline values: CDR1 MDHEN, CDR2 SYDVKM. This CDR3 spans 18 amino acids. The CDR3 sequence: CASSSPMEGSSYNSPLHF. In DNA form, the CDR3 reads TGTGCCAGCAGTTCCCCGATGGAGGGCAGCTCCTATAATTCACCCCTCCACTTT.

The genes are TRBV24-1 and TRBJ1-4; no definite D call. The CDR3 extends over 11 amino acids. V shed 1 base and J shed 10 bases, with 3 bases lying between them. The V gene's germline CDR1 is KGHDR and CDR2 SFDVKD. The CDR3: CATSDFGKLFF. CDR3 bases: TGTGCCACCAGTGATTTCGGAAAACTGTTTTTT.

This clone was seen only once. Written as DNA, the CDR3 is TGTGCCAGCAGCCAAGGGCTAGCGGGAGTATTTTCTTACGAGCAGTACTTC. Encoded protein: CASSQGLAGVFSYEQYF. This chain joins TRBV4-2 and TRBJ2-7, with TRBD2 matching 10 bases. Germline V gene sequence: CDR1 LGHNA, CDR2 YNFKEQ. V trimming: 1 base; J trimming: 4 bases; junction bases outside the gene matches: 10. The CDR3 is made up of 17 amino acids.

The CDR3 DNA follows: TGTGCCAGCAGCCTAACGACAGGGATCTGGAAGACCCAGTACTTC. It is translated as CASSLTTGIWKTQYF. The chain joins TRBV3-1 (or the pseudogene TRBV3-2) to TRBJ2-5; 7 bases map to TRBD1. V gave up 4 bases and J gave up 6 bases; unmatched junction bases: 11. In germline, CDR1 is LGHDT, CDR2 YNNKEL (reference sequence). The CDR3 contains 15 residues.

J is TRBJ1-4 and V is TRBV28; tentatively, D is TRBD1 (6 bases). V lost 5 bases and J 4 bases, leaving 17 bases between the germline ends. This CDR3 is 16 amino acids long. The germline V gene encodes CDR1 MDHEN and CDR2 SYDVKM. The DNA for the CDR3 is TGTGCCAGCAGTACCCTTCTGACAGGCCTTAATGAAAAACTGTTTTTT. Its protein product is CASSTLLTGLNEKLFF. Supplemented by reference TRBV28 and TRBJ1-4, the full variable domain reads DVKVTQSSRYLVKRTGEKVFLECVQDMDHENMFWYRQDPGLGLRLIYFSYDVKMKEKGDIPEGYSVSREKKERFSLILESASTNQTSMYLCASSTLLTGLNEKLFFGSGTQLSVL.

This clone was observed once. The rearrangement joins TRBV5-6 to TRBJ2-5; 10 bases line up with TRBD1. The CDR3 runs to 16 residues. Losses at the gene ends were 5 bases for V and 5 bases for J; bases not matched to a gene: 12. Germline CDR1 reads SGHDT; CDR2 reads YYEEEE. This CDR3 is CASRPATGGVGETQYF. The CDR3 bases are TGTGCCAGCAGACCAGCGACAGGGGGCGTGGGCGAGACCCAGTACTTC. The full variable domain, its missing parts supplied by reference TRBV5-6 and TRBJ2-5, is DAGVTQSPTHLIKTRGQQVTLRCSPKSGHDTVSWYQQALGQGPQFIFQYYEEEERQRGNFPDRFSGHQFPNYSSELNVNALLLGDSALYLCASRPATGGVGETQYFGPGTRLLVL.

CDR3 amino acids: CASNVQGAGGYTF. As DNA, the CDR3 is TGTGCCAGCAACGTACAGGGGGCTGGTGGCTACACCTTC. V gene TRBV28 combines with J gene TRBJ1-2; 9 positions agree with TRBD1. CDR1 is MDHEN and CDR2 is SYDVKM in the germline V gene. Trimming removed 7 bases from V and 7 bases from J; junction bases left unmatched: 7. This CDR3 region has 13 residues.

The genes are TRBV2 and TRBJ2-1, with 7 bases aligning to TRBD2. Looked up from germline, CDR1 is SNHLY and CDR2 is FYNNEI. After removal of 9 bases from V and 4 bases from J, the junction contained 6 bases not matched to a gene. The CDR3 is 13 amino acids. CDR3 sequence: CASTSVLYNEQFF. Written as DNA, the CDR3 is TGTGCCAGTACTAGCGTCCTGTACAATGAGCAGTTCTTC. The full variable domain, in which reference TRBV2 and TRBJ2-1 provide the parts outside the CDR3, is EPEVTQTPSHQVTQMGQEVILRCVPISNHLYFYWYRQILGQKVEFLVSFYNNEISEKSEIFDDQFSVERPDGSNFTLKIRSTKLEDSAMYFCASTSVLYNEQFFGPGTRLTVL.

This clone was counted once. The chain couples TRBV9 to TRBJ2-1; 11 bases agree with TRBD2. The trim removed 3 bases at V and 7 bases at J, leaving 12 bases unmatched. Germline CDR1 is SGDLS and CDR2 is YYNGEE. The CDR3 consists of 17 residues. The CDR3 loop reads CASSDRTSGFERNEQFF. Written as DNA, the CDR3 is TGTGCCAGCAGCGATAGGACTAGCGGGTTCGAGAGGAATGAGCAGTTCTTC. Looking up the rest from reference TRBV9 and TRBJ2-1 gives the full variable domain: DSGVTQTPKHLITATGQRVTLRCSPRSGDLSVYWYQQSLDQGLQFLIQYYNGEERAKGNILERFSAQQFPDLHSELNLSSLELGDSALYFCASSDRTSGFERNEQFFGPGTRLTVL.

The V call is TRBV2, the J call TRBJ1-1, with D unresolved. This CDR3 region has 12 residues. The ends were cut back, 8 bases at V and 0 bases at J, with 7 bases in the middle. CDR1 is SNHLY and CDR2 is FYNNEI in the germline V gene. The CDR3 coding sequence is TGTGCCAGCTATAGCATGAACACTGAAGCTTTCTTT. Amino acids: CASYSMNTEAFF.

V gene TRBV7-8 combines with J gene TRBJ1-5; 8 nucleotides line up with TRBD1. The CDR3 is 16 residues long. Per the germline V gene, CDR1 is SGHVS and CDR2 is FQNEAQ. J gave up 6 bases and V 2 bases, and 9 bases lay outside the gene matches. Written as DNA, the CDR3 is TGTGCCAGCAGCTTAATGGCCAGGGGGCTGGGTCAGCCCCAGCATTTT. The encoded protein is CASSLMARGLGQPQHF.

V usage is TRBV9 and J usage is TRBJ1-2; tentative D call: TRBD1 (5 bases). Between the trimmed V and J ends, which lost 4 bases and 7 bases, there was a span of 11 bases. CDR3 size: 12 residues. CDR1 and CDR2 (germline): SGDLS, YYNGEE. CDR3 nucleotides: TGTGCCAGCAGCCCGGACATCGGTGGCTACACCTTC. Protein sequence: CASSPDIGGYTF.

Turning to this clone: The likely explanation is a read error, given a far larger clone one base away. The CDR3 sequence is CASLGGAETQYF. Written as DNA, the CDR3 is TGTGCCAGCTTGGGGGGGGCGGAGACCCAGTACTTC. This chain connects TRBV7-9 to TRBJ2-5; tentative D call: TRBD2 (7 bases). Germline V gives CDR1 SEHNR, CDR2 FQNEAQ (reference sequence). V was cut by 8 bases and J by 5 bases, with 12 bases left in between. This CDR3 contains 12 residues.

The chain carries TRBV13 and TRBJ2-1, with D possibly matching TRBD2 (5 bases). Looked up from germline, CDR1 is PRHDT and CDR2 is FYEKMQ (reference sequence). There are 14 residues in the CDR3. V was shortened by 6 bases and J by 0 bases, with 9 bases between the two germline ends. CDR3 sequence: CASRGADSYNEQFF. CDR3 coding DNA: TGTGCCAGCAGAGGAGCGGACTCCTACAATGAGCAGTTCTTC.

This clone was recorded a few times. The rearrangement links TRBV2 to TRBJ1-6; no definite D call. Germline V gene sequence: CDR1 SNHLY, CDR2 FYNNEI. V lost 4 bases and J lost 0, with 10 bases in between. This CDR3 region has 16 residues. CDR3 loop: CASSVQEDSYNSPLHF. The CDR3 region has the DNA TGTGCCAGCAGTGTCCAGGAGGACTCCTATAATTCACCCCTCCACTTT.

The chain carries TRBV7-3 and TRBJ1-2; TRBD1 might be the D (5 bases). Germline V gene lookup returns CDR1 SGHTA and CDR2 FQGTGA. Trimming took off 5 bases at V and 7 bases at J, with 17 bases between the two ends. CDR3 length: 14 amino acids. CDR3 amino acids: CASSPGPGGGGYTF. The CDR3 DNA sequence: TGTGCCAGCAGCCCGGGGCCTGGGGGAGGTGGCTACACCTTC.

The chain employs TRBV6-5 and TRBJ2-7, with D maybe TRBD2 (6 bases). The germline V and J ends were trimmed by 8 bases and 2 bases, with 13 bases remaining between them. Germline V gene sequence: CDR1 MNHEY, CDR2 SVGAGI. CDR3 length: 13 residues. The CDR3 is CASSSGLPYEQYF. The CDR3 nucleotides are TGTGCCAGCTCTTCGGGACTCCCCTACGAGCAGTACTTC.

The chain has TRBV27 and TRBJ2-7; D is possibly TRBD2 (7 bases). Germline V gene data show CDR1 as MNHEY and CDR2 as SMNVEV (reference sequence). V lost 5 bases and J lost 3, with 17 bases in between. The CDR3 has 15 residues. CDR3 loop: CASSPLRGEGYEQYF. The DNA for the CDR3 is TGTGCCAGCAGTCCCTTGAGGGGGGAGGGCTACGAGCAGTACTTC.

This CDR3 is CATSDLGLAGGSVDEQFF. The CDR3 DNA reads TGTGCCACCAGTGATTTAGGGCTAGCGGGAGGTTCGGTGGATGAGCAGTTCTTC. This chain connects TRBV24-1 to TRBJ2-1; 11 positions agree with TRBD2. V was clipped by 1 base and J by 8 bases; unmatched bases: 12. CDR1 and CDR2 (germline): KGHDR, SFDVKD. This CDR3 contains 18 residues.

This clone was counted only a few times. V gene TRBV11-2 combines with J gene TRBJ1-3; 9 bases fit TRBD1. This CDR3 region has 17 residues. V was pared by 4 bases and J by 7 bases, with 14 bases of the junction left unmatched. CDR1 SGHAT and CDR2 FQNNGV come from the germline V gene. CDR3 coding DNA: TGTGCCAGCAGCTCCGTCCGGGACAGGGTCCGCGAGAACACCATATATTTT. It is translated as CASSSVRDRVRENTIYF.

The chain is built from TRBV29-1 and TRBJ1-1; 7 bases agree with TRBD1. Per the germline V gene, CDR1 is SQVTM and CDR2 is ANQGSEA. The CDR3 has 13 amino acids. Trimming took 6 bases from V and 0 from J; bases not matched to a gene: 4. This CDR3 reads CSVETGMNTEAFF. The CDR3 coding sequence is TGCAGCGTCGAGACAGGGATGAACACTGAAGCTTTCTTT.

The rearrangement uses TRBV6-2 or TRBV6-3 and TRBJ2-5; TRBD2 matches at 7 bases. Germline V CDR1 and CDR2: MNHEY, SVGEGT. The CDR3 spans 17 residues. V lost 2 bases, J lost 2 bases, and 11 bases stayed unmatched. The CDR3 is CASSYPVASGTQETQYF. In DNA, the CDR3 is TGTGCCAGCAGTTACCCTGTAGCTAGCGGAACACAAGAGACCCAGTACTTC.

The chain links TRBV25-1 to TRBJ2-4; 10 bases are a match to TRBD1. Unmatched junction bases numbered 4, after V lost 2 bases and J lost 0 bases. The CDR3 loop spans 17 amino acids. Germline V lookup: CDR1 MGHDK, CDR2 SYGVNS. CDR3 region: CASSEVGQGLAKNIQYF. CDR3 bases: TGTGCCAGCAGTGAAGTGGGACAGGGGCTAGCCAAAAACATTCAGTACTTC.

This clone occurred a few times. V gene TRBV27 combines with J gene TRBJ2-5; TRBD2 matches 11 bases. V was clipped by 6 bases and J by 5 bases; unmatched bases: 8. Germline-derived CDR1 and CDR2 are MNHEY and SMNVEV (reference sequence). This CDR3 spans 15 amino acids. For the CDR3, the DNA is TGTGCCAGCAGCACTTTAGCGGGAGGGAGGGAGACCCAGTACTTC. Its translation: CASSTLAGGRETQYF.

V is TRBV4-2 and J is TRBJ1-4, with D tentatively TRBD1 (6 bases). The V and J ends lost 4 bases and 5 bases respectively, with 14 bases between them. Germline lookup yields CDR1 LGHNA and CDR2 YNFKEQ. The CDR3 is 15 amino acids. CDR3 sequence reads: CASSLLQGPNEKLFF. The CDR3 coding sequence is TGTGCCAGCAGCCTCCTACAGGGCCCCAATGAAAAACTGTTTTTT.

The V gene is TRBV29-1, the J gene TRBJ2-5; 8 nucleotides line up with TRBD1. The CDR3 has 13 amino acids. Germline CDR1 is SQVTM and CDR2 is ANQGSEA. After removal of 4 bases from V and 3 bases from J, the junction contained 4 bases not matched to a gene. This CDR3 is CSVGLTGEETQYF. The CDR3, as DNA: TGCAGCGTTGGGTTGACAGGGGAAGAGACCCAGTACTTC. Combining the CDR3 with reference TRBV29-1 and TRBJ2-5 gives the whole variable domain SAVISQKPSRDICQRGTSLTIQCQVDSQVTMMFWYRQQPGQSLTLIATANQGSEATYESGFVIDKFPISRPNLTFSTLTVSNMSPEDSSIYLCSVGLTGEETQYFGPGTRLLVL.

In DNA, the CDR3 is TGTGCCAGCAGCGTTACGGACAGGCGGGAGACCCAGTACTTC. This gives the protein CASSVTDRRETQYF. The genes are TRBV9 and TRBJ2-5; 7 nucleotides agree with TRBD1. The V gene's germline CDR1 is SGDLS and CDR2 YYNGEE. This CDR3 has 14 residues. With V trimmed by 2 bases and J by 5 bases, 6 bases remained unmatched. The whole variable domain, filled in from reference TRBV9 and TRBJ2-5, reads DSGVTQTPKHLITATGQRVTLRCSPRSGDLSVYWYQQSLDQGLQFLIQYYNGEERAKGNILERFSAQQFPDLHSELNLSSLELGDSALYFCASSVTDRRETQYFGPGTRLLVL.

This clone was detected a few times. The gene calls are TRBV7-6 and TRBJ1-1; 9 bases map to TRBD1. Germline CDR1 reads SGHVS; CDR2 reads FNYEAQ. The V segment lost 5 bases and the J segment 3 bases; nucleotides outside the gene matches: 7. The CDR3 loop spans 15 amino acids. CDR3 amino acids: CASSNLGQGYTEAFF. In DNA, the CDR3 is TGTGCCAGCAGCAACCTCGGACAGGGGTACACTGAAGCTTTCTTT.